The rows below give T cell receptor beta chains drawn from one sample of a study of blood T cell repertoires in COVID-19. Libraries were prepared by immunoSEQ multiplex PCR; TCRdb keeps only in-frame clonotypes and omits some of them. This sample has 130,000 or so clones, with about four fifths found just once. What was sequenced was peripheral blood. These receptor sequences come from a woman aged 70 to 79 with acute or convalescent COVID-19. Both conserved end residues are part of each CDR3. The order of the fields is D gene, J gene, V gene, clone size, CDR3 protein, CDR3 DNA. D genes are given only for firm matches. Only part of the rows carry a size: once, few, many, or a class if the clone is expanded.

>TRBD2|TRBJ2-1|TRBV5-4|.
CASSFGGGGYNEQFF
TGTGCCAGCAGCTTCGGCGGGGGGGGATACAATGAGCAGTTCTTC
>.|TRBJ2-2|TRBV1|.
CTSSQYRDRGVGELFF
TGCACCAGCAGCCAATACCGGGACAGGGGGGTGGGGGAGCTGTTTTTT
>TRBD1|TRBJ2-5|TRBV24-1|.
CATSEATGGGYRETQYF
TGTGCCACCAGTGAGGCCACAGGGGGCGGTTATAGGGAGACCCAGTACTTC
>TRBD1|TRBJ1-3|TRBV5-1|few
CASSSGQGARGNTIYF
TGCGCCAGCAGCTCGGGACAGGGGGCGCGTGGAAACACCATATATTTT
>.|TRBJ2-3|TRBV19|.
CATTRGVGTDTQYF
TGTGCCACCACCAGGGGTGTGGGCACAGATACGCAGTATTTT
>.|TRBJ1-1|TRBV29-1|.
CSVDRKAEAFF
TGCAGCGTTGACAGGAAGGCTGAAGCTTTCTTT
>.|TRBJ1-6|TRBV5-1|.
CASSLQQNPPLHF
TGCGCCAGCAGCCTCCAACAGAACCCACCCCTCCACTTT
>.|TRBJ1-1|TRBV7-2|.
CASSQYRGYTDRVTEAFF
TGTGCCAGCAGCCAATATAGGGGGTATACGGACAGAGTCACTGAAGCTTTCTTT
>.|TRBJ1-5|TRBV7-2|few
CASSPGGGLSQPQHF
TGTGCCAGCAGTCCTGGGGGGGGCTTGAGTCAGCCCCAGCATTTT
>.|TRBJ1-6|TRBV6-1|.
CASSGDRSSYNSPLHF
TGTGCCAGCAGTGGAGACAGGAGCTCCTATAATTCACCCCTCCACTTT
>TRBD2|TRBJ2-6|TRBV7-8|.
CASSLSGGALGSGANVLTF
TGTGCCAGCAGCTTAAGCGGGGGGGCCTTGGGCTCTGGGGCCAACGTCCTGACTTTC
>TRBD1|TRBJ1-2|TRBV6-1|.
CASSEGQPYGYTF
TGTGCCAGCAGTGAGGGACAGCCCTATGGCTACACCTTC
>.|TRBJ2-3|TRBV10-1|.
CATYKPRTDTQYF
TGCGCCACTTACAAACCCCGAACAGATACGCAGTATTTT
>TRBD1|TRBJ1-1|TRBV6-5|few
CASSPDRILAFF
TGTGCCAGCAGTCCGGACAGGATTTTAGCTTTCTTT
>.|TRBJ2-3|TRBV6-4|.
CASSASTGGADTQYF
TGTGCCAGCAGTGCCTCGACAGGCGGAGCAGATACGCAGTATTTT
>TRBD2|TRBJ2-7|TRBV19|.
CASSTSGGPTYEQYF
TGTGCCAGTAGTACTAGCGGGGGCCCTACCTACGAGCAGTACTTC
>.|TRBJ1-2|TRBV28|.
CASSLNRGGGYTF
TGTGCCAGCAGTTTGAATAGGGGAGGTGGCTACACCTTC
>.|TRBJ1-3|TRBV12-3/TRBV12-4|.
CATVRSGNTIYF
TGTGCCACCGTCCGCTCTGGAAACACCATATATTTT
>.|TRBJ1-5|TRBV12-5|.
CASALAHNQPQHF
TGTGCTAGTGCTTTGGCCCACAATCAGCCCCAGCATTTT
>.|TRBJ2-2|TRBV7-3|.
CASSLRPLGAVGELFF
TGTGCCAGCAGCTTAAGACCCCTAGGGGCCGTCGGGGAGCTGTTTTTT
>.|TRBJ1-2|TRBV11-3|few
CASSLEPRTGSGYTF
TGTGCCAGCAGCTTAGAGCCCCGAACAGGGTCCGGCTACACCTTC
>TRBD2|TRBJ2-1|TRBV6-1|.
CASSERSGGVDEQFF
TGTGCCAGCAGTGAAAGGAGCGGGGGAGTCGATGAGCAGTTCTTC
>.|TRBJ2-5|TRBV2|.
CASKTGTSGETQYF
TGTGCCAGCAAAACCGGGACTTCAGGGGAGACCCAGTACTTC
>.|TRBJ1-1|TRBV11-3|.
CASSLRSVNTEAFF
TGTGCCAGCAGCCTCCGGAGTGTGAACACTGAAGCTTTCTTT
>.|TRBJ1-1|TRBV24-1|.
CATSDSANTEAFF
TGTGCCACCAGTGATAGCGCGAACACTGAAGCTTTCTTT
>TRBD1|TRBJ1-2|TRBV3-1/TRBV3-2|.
CASSQEGQGIFGYTF
TGTGCCAGCAGCCAAGAAGGACAGGGAATTTTTGGCTACACCTTC
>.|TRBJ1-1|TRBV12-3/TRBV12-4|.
CASSLMADTEAFF
TGTGCCAGCAGTTTGATGGCGGACACTGAAGCTTTCTTT
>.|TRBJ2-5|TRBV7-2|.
CASSSDRDSETQYF
TGTGCCAGCAGTTCAGACAGGGACTCGGAGACCCAGTACTTC
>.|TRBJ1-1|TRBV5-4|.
CASSPGRMNTEAFF
TGTGCCAGCAGCCCGGGGAGGATGAACACTGAAGCTTTCTTT
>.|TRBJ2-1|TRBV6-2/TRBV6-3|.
CASSYPGGTTFYNEQFF
TGTGCCAGCAGTTACCCCGGGGGGACAACATTCTACAATGAGCAGTTCTTC
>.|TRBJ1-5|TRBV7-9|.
CASSSASRPQHF
TGTGCCAGCAGCTCCGCTAGCCGGCCCCAGCATTTT
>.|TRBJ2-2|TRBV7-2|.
CASSFGVPNTGELFF
TGTGCCAGCAGCTTCGGGGTCCCGAACACCGGGGAGCTGTTTTTT
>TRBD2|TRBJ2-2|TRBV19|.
CASSAGLAPGELFF
TGTGCCAGTAGTGCGGGACTAGCCCCCGGGGAGCTGTTTTTT
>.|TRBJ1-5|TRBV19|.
CASRNSGSNQPQHF
TGTGCCAGTAGAAACAGCGGAAGCAATCAGCCCCAGCATTTT
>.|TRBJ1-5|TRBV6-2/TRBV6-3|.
CASSWTQNSNQPQHF
TGTGCCAGCAGTTGGACACAGAATAGCAATCAGCCCCAGCATTTT
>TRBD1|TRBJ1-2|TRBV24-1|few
CATNTTPGTETYGYTF
TGTGCCACCAACACAACCCCCGGGACAGAAACTTATGGCTACACCTTC
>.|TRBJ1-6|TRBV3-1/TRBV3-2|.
CASSQGPSPLHF
TGTGCCAGCAGCCAAGGGCCTTCACCCCTCCACTTT
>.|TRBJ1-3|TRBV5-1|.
CASSLDTSTSGNTIYF
TGCGCCAGCAGCTTGGATACATCCACCTCTGGAAACACCATATATTTT
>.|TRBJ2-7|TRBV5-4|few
CASSIRDEQYF
TGTGCCAGCAGCATCCGGGACGAGCAGTACTTC
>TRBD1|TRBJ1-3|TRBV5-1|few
CASSRDPTGSGNTIYF
TGCGCCAGCAGCAGAGACCCGACAGGGTCTGGAAACACCATATATTTT
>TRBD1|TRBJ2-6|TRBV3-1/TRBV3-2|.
CASRLGTGASGANVLTF
TGTGCCAGCAGACTTGGGACAGGGGCTTCTGGGGCCAACGTCCTGACTTTC
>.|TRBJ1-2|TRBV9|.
CASSDKLRGTGYTF
TGTGCCAGCAGCGACAAACTCAGGGGTACGGGCTACACCTTC
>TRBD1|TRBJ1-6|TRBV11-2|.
CASSFGPDRGLLSSPLHF
TGTGCCAGCAGCTTTGGCCCGGACAGGGGGCTGTTGAGCTCACCCCTCCACTTT
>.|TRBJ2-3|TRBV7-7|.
CASSLGGGGPSDTQYF
TGTGCCAGCAGCTTAGGTGGGGGGGGCCCCTCAGATACGCAGTATTTT
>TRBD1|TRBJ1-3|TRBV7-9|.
CASSLGQGENTIYF
TGTGCCAGCAGCTTGGGACAGGGAGAAAACACCATATATTTT
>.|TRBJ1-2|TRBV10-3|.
CAISEPGQYGYTF
TGTGCCATCAGTGAGCCAGGACAGTATGGCTACACCTTC
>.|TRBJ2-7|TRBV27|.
CASVGRSYEQYF
TGTGCCAGCGTGGGGAGATCCTACGAGCAGTACTTC
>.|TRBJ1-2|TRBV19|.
CASSRGTGYGYTF
TGTGCCAGTAGTAGAGGAACCGGCTATGGCTACACCTTC
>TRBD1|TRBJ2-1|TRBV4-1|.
CASREGDRGYNEQFF
TGCGCCAGCAGGGAGGGGGACAGGGGCTACAATGAGCAGTTCTTC
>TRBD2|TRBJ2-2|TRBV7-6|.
CASSLVLAGATDTGELFF
TGTGCCAGCAGCTTAGTGCTAGCGGGGGCCACAGACACCGGGGAGCTGTTTTTT
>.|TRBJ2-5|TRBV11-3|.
CASSIQGGIETQYF
TGTGCCAGCAGTATACAGGGGGGGATTGAGACCCAGTACTTC
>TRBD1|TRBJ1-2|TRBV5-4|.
CASSPGTANYGYTF
TGTGCCAGCAGCCCTGGGACAGCTAACTATGGCTACACCTTC